This T cell receptor (beta chain) is from a study of Ad26.COV2.S vaccination and SARS-CoV-2 variants. Looking at the study overall: Recipients of Ad26.COV2.S got it intramuscularly, once or twice 56 days apart. The study, taken as a whole, reports: Relative to placebo recipients, vaccine recipients exhibited elevated spike-specific TCR breadth. Whether participants received vaccine or placebo, their non-spike TCR breadth was similar.

Treatment specified: roughly 18 received Ad26.COV2.S at low or high dose, single or two shots; 5 received placebo; per-sample allocation not given. Day 63 after the first injection of vaccine or placebo was the sampling time. The assay was immunoSEQ multiplex PCR, and TCRdb's table has in-frame clones only and misses some. The data hold 350,000 to 500,000 clones, with approximately 90% observed a single time. There are 16 residues in the CDR3. The V end lost 6 bases, the J end lost 6 bases, and 21 bases lay between the germline ends. From germline, CDR1 is MDHEN and CDR2 SYDVKM. Regarding this clone: Antigen unknown.

The sequence was collected from a person between 18 and 59 years old who received the Ad26.COV2.S COVID-19 vaccine or a placebo. The material was peripheral blood, obtained in a trial of Ad26.COV2.S vaccine versus placebo. The genes are TRBV28 and TRBJ2-1; possible D gene TRBD2, 6 bases. The CDR3 here is CASSPVRPGLFNEQFF. The CDR3 DNA follows: TGTGCCAGCAGCCCGGTCCGTCCGGGACTTTTCAATGAGCAGTTCTTC.